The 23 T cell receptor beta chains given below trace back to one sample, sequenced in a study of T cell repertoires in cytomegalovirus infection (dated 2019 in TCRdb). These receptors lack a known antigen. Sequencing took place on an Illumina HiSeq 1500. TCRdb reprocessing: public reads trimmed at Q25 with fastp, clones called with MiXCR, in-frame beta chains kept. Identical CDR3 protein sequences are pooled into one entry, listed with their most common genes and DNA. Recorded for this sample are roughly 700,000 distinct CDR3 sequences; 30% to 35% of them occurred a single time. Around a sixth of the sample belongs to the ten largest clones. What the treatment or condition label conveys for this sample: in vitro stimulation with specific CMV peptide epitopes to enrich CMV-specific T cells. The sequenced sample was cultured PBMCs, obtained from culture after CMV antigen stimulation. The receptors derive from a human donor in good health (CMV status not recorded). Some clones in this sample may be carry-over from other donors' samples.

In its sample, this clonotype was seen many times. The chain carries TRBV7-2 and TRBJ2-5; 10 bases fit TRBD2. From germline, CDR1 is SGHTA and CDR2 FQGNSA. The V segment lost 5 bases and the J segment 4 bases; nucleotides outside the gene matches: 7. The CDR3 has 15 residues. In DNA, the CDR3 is TGTGCCAGCAGCGGCCAAGCGGGAGGGGCAGAGACCCAGTACTTC. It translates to CASSGQAGGAETQYF.

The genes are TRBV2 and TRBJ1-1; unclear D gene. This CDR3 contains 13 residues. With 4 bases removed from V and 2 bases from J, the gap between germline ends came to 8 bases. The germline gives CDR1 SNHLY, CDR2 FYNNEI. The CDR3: CASSVWGNTEAFF. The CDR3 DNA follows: TGTGCCAGCAGTGTGTGGGGAAACACTGAAGCTTTCTTT.

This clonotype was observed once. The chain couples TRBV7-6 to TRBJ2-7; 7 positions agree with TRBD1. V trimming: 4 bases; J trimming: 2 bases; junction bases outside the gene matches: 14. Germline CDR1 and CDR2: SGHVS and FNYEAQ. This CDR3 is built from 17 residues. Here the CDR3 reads CASSSINRGPHAYEQYF. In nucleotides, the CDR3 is TGTGCCAGCAGCTCAATAAACAGGGGACCACACGCCTACGAGCAGTACTTC.

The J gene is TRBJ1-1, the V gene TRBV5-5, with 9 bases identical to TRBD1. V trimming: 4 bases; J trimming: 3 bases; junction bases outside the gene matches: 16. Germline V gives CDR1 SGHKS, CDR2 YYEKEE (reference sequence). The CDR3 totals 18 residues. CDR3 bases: TGTGCCAGCAGCAAAAAGGACAGGGGAGTAGGTAGGGACACTGAAGCTTTCTTT. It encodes CASSKKDRGVGRDTEAFF.

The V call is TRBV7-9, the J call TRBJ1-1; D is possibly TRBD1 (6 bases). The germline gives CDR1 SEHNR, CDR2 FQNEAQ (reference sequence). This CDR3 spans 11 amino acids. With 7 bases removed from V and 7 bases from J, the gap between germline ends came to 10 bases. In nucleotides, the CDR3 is TGTGCCAGCAACGAACAGGGTGAAGCTTTCTTT. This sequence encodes CASNEQGEAFF.

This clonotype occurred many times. The CDR3 sequence: CASSLGSGRSVTQYF. The DNA of the CDR3 is TGTGCCAGCAGCTTAGGTAGCGGGAGAAGTGTGACCCAGTACTTC. J is TRBJ2-5 and V is TRBV7-2, with TRBD2 matching 9 bases. Germline values: CDR1 SGHTA, CDR2 FQGNSA. V trimming: 1 base; J trimming: 7 bases; junction bases outside the gene matches: 7. The CDR3 loop spans 15 amino acids. The whole variable domain, remainder taken from reference TRBV7-2 and TRBJ2-5, is GAGVSQSPSNKVTEKGKDVELRCDPISGHTALYWYRQSLGQGLEFLIYFQGNSAPDKSGLPSDRFSAERTGGSVSTLTIQRTQQEDSAVYLCASSLGSGRSVTQYFGPGTRLLVL.

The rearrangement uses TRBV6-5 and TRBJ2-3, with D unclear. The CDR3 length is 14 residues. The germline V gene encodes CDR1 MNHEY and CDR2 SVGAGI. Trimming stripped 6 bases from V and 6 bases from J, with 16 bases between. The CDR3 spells CASRGWGRSDTQYF. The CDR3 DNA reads TGTGCCAGCAGGGGTTGGGGTCGTTCTGATACGCAGTATTTT.

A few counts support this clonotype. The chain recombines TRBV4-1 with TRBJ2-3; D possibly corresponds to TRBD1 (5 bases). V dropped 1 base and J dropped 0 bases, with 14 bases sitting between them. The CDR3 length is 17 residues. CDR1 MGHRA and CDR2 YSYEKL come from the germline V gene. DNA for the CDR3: TGCGCCAGCAGCCAAGTATTGTACAGGCTTAGCACAGATACGCAGTATTTT. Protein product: CASSQVLYRLSTDTQYF.

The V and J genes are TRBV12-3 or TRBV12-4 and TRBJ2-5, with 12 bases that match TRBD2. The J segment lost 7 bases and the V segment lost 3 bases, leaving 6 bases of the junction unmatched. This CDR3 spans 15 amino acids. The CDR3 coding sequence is TGTGCCAGCAGTTTTGAGACTAGCGGGGGAAGGACCCAGTACTTC. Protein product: CASSFETSGGRTQYF.

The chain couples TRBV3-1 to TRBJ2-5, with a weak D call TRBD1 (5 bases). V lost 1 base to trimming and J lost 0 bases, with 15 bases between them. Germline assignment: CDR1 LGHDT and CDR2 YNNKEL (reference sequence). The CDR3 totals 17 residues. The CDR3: CASSQVQRQLYQETQYF. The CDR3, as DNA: TGTGCCAGCAGCCAAGTGCAGCGACAGCTGTACCAAGAGACCCAGTACTTC.

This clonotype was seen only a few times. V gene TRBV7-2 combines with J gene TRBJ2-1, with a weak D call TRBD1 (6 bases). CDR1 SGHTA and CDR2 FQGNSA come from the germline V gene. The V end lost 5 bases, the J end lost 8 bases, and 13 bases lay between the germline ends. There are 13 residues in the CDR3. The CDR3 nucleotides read TGTGCCAGCAGCAAACAACAGGGCTATGAGCAGTTCTTC. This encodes CASSKQQGYEQFF.

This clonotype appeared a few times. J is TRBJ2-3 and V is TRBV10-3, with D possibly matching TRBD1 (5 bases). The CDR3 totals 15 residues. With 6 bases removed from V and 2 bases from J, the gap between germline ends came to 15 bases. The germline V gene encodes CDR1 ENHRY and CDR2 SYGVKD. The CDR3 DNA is TGTGCCATCAGGGCGACAGACTCAAACACAGATACGCAGTATTTT. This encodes CAIRATDSNTDTQYF.

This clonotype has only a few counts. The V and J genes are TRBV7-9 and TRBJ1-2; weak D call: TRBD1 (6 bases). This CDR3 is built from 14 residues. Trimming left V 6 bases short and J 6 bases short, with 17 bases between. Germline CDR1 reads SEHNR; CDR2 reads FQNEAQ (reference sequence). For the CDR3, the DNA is TGTGCCAGCAGTCCTCGCGCAGGGGTGGATGGCTACACCTTC. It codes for CASSPRAGVDGYTF. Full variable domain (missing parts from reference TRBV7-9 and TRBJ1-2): DTGVSQNPRHKITKRGQNVTFRCDPISEHNRLYWYRQTLGQGPEFLTYFQNEAQLEKSRLLSDRFSAERPKGSFSTLEIQRTEQGDSAMYLCASSPRAGVDGYTFGSGTRLTVV.

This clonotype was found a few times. DNA of the CDR3: TGTGCCAGCAGTCATCTTCATGGACCCCGTGGGACTGAAGCTTTCTTT. Residues: CASSHLHGPRGTEAFF. The chain links TRBV6-2 or TRBV6-3 to TRBJ1-1; D unclear. The CDR3 is 16 amino acids. Germline lookup yields CDR1 MNHEY and CDR2 SVGEGT. Trimming removed 5 bases from V and 5 bases from J, with 21 bases in between.

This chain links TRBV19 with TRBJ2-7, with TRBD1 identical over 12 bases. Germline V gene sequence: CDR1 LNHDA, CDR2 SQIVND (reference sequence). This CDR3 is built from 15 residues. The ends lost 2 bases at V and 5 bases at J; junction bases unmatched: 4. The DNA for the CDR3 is TGTGCCAGTAGTATAACCGGGACAGGGGGCGACGAGCAGTACTTC. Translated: CASSITGTGGDEQYF.

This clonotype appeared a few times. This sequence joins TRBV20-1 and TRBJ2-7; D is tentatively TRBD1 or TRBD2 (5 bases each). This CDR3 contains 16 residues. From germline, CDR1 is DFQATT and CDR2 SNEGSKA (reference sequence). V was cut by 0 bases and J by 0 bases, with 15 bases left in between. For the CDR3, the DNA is TGCAGTGCTAGAGATCAGAGCCGGGGCACCTCCTACGAGCAGTACTTC. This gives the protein CSARDQSRGTSYEQYF.

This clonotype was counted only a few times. CDR3 protein: CASSSGVGEQFF. DNA of the CDR3: TGTGCCAGCAGCTCCGGGGTTGGGGAGCAGTTCTTC. The rearrangement joins TRBV7-2 to TRBJ2-1; the D gene is possibly TRBD2 (5 bases). Germline CDR1 and CDR2: SGHTA and FQGNSA. There are 12 residues in the CDR3. The ends were cut back, 4 bases at V and 10 bases at J, with 11 bases in the middle.

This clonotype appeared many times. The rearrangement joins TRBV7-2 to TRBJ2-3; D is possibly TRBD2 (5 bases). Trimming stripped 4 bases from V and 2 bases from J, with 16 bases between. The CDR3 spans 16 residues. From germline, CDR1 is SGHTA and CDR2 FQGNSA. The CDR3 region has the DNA TGTGCCAGCAGCTCCCTAGTCCGGGAAGCCACAGATACGCAGTATTTT. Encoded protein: CASSSLVREATDTQYF.

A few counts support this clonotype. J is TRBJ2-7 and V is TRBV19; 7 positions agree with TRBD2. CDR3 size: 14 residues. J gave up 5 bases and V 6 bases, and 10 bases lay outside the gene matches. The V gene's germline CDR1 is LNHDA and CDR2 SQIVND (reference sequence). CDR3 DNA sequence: TGTGCCAGTAGACCCCTCGCGGGAGTGGACGAGCAGTACTTC. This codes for CASRPLAGVDEQYF.

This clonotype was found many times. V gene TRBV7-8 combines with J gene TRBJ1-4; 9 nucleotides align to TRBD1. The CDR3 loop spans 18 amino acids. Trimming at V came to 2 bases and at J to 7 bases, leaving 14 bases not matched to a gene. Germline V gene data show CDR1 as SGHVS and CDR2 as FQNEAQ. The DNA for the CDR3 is TGTGCCAGCAGCTTACGACTATCACGGACAGGGGAGGGTGAAAAACTGTTTTTT. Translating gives CASSLRLSRTGEGEKLFF.

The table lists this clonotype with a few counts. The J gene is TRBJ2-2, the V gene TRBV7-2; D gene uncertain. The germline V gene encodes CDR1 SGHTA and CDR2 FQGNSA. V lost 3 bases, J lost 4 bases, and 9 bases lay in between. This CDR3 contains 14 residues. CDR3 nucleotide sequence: TGTGCCAGCAGCTTCTACTCGAGCACCGGGGAGCTGTTTTTT. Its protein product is CASSFYSSTGELFF.

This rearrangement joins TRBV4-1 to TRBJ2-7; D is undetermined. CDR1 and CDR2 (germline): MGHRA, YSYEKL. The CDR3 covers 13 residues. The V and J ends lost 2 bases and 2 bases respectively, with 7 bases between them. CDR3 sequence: CASSQSQTYEQYF. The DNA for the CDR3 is TGCGCCAGCAGCCAAAGTCAGACCTACGAGCAGTACTTC.

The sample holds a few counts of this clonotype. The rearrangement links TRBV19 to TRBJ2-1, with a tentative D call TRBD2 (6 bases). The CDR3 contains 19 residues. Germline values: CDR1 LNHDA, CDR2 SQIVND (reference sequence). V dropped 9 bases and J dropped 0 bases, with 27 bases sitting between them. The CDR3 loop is CASSGGPRHSGPSYNEQFF. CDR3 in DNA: TGTGCCAGCTCGGGTGGCCCCCGACATAGCGGCCCCTCCTACAATGAGCAGTTCTTC.